This entry is about one T cell receptor beta chain. The sample belongs to a study of blood T cell repertoires in COVID-19. Assay: immunoSEQ multiplex PCR; the TCRdb copy retains only in-frame clones and omits some. Among 200,000 or so clones listed, approximately 88% were seen once. The sample consisted of PBMCs or T cells enriched from blood (not recorded which). This receptor was taken from a woman in her twenties or thirties who had been exposed to COVID-19.

The CDR3 nucleotides are TGTGCCAGCAATAGGGGGATCACAGATACGCAGTATTTT. As protein: CASNRGITDTQYF. The V call is TRBV6-5, the J call TRBJ2-3; tentative D call: TRBD1 (6 bases). CDR3 size: 13 residues. From germline, CDR1 is MNHEY and CDR2 SVGAGI. Trimming cost V 7 bases and J 2 bases, with 10 bases left between them.